Included here is one TCR beta chain sequence, with context. This record belongs to a study of spatial heterogeneity in lung cancer. Indicated time point: blood at routine non-recurrence follow-up after resection. Extraction of whole RNA from tumor, nontumor lung or frozen PBMC preceded unsorted sequencing. Using its own MiXCR run on the 5' RACE reads, TCRdb lists one record per CDR3 protein. The sample holds about 120,000 distinct CDR3 sequences, 12% seen once. The CDR3 spans 11 residues. Germline loops: CDR1 SGHRS, CDR2 YFSETQ. Trimming left V 5 bases short and J 5 bases short, with 6 bases between. Sample: PBMCs, taken at follow-up. The gene calls are TRBV5-1 and TRBJ2-3; D perhaps matches TRBD2 (5 bases). This TCR derives from a male donor with early-stage non-small cell lung cancer. This chain's CDR3 is CASREVDTQYF. The CDR3 DNA reads TGCGCCAGCAGGGAGGTAGATACGCAGTATTTT.